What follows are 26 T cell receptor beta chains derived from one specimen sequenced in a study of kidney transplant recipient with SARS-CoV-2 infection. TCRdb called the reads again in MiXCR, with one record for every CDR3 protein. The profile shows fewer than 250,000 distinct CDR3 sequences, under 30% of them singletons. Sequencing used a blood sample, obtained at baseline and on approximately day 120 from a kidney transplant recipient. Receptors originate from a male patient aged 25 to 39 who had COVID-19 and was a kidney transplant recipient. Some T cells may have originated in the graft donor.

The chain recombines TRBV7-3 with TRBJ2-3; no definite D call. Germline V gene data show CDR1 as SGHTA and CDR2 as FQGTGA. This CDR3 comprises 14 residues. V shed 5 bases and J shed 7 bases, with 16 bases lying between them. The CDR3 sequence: CASSVGVKANTQYF. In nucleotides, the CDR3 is TGTGCCAGCAGCGTAGGTGTCAAGGCCAATACGCAGTATTTT. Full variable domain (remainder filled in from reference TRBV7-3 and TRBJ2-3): GAGVSQTPSNKVTEKGKYVELRCDPISGHTALYWYRQSLGQGPEFLIYFQGTGAADDSGLPNDRFFAVRPEGSVSTLKIQRTERGDSAVYLCASSVGVKANTQYFGPGTRLTVL.

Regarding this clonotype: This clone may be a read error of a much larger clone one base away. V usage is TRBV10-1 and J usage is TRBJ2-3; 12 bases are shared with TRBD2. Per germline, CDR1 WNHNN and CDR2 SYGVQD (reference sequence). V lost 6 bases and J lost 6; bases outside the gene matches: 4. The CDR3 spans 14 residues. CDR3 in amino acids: CASRDGTSGDTQYF. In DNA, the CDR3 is TGCGCCAGCAGAGACGGGACTAGCGGGGATACGCAGTATTTT.

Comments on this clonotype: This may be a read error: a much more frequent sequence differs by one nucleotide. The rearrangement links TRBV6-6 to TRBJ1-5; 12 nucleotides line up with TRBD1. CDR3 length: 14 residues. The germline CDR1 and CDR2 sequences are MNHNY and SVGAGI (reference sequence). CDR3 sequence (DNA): TGTGCCAGCGGTTACGGGACAGGGGGCGAAGCCCAGCATTTT. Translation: CASGYGTGGEAQHF.

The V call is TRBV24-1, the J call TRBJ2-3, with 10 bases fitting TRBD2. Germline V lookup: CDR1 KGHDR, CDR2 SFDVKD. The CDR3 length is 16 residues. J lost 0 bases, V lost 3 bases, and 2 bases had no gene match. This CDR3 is CATSDSSGGSTDTQYF. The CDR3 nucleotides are TGTGCCACCAGTGATAGTAGCGGGGGGAGCACAGATACGCAGTATTTT.

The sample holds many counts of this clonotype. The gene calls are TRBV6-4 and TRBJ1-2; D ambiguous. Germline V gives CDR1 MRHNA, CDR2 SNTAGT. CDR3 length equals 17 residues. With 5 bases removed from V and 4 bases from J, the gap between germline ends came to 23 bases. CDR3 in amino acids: CASSRLRSHGKTYGYTF. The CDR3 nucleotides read TGTGCCAGCAGTAGGCTTCGCTCACACGGAAAGACCTATGGCTACACCTTC.

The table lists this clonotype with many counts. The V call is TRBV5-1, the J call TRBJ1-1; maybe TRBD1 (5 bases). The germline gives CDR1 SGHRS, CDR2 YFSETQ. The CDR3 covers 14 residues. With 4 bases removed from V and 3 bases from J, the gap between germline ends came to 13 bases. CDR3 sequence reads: CASSARVGDTEAFF. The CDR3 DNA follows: TGCGCCAGCAGCGCCAGGGTAGGGGACACTGAAGCTTTCTTT.

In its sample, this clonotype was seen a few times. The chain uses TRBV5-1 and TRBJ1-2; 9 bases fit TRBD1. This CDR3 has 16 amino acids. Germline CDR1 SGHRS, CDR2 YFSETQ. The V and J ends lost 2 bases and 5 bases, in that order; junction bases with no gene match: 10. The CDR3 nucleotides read TGCGCCAGCAGCTTTTTTAACACAGGGGGCGAGTATGGCTACACCTTC. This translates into CASSFFNTGGEYGYTF.

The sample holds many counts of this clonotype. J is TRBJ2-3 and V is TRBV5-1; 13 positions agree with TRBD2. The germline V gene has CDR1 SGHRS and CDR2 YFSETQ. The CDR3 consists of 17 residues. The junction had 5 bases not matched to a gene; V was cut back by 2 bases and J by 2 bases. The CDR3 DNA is TGCGCCAGCAGCTTAGGACTAGCGGGAGTTGCCACAGATACGCAGTATTTT. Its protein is CASSLGLAGVATDTQYF.

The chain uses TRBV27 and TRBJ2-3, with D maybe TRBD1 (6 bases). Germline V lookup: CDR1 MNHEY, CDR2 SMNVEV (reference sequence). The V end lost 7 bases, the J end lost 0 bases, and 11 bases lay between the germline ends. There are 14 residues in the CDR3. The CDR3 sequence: CASTPQGSTDTQYF. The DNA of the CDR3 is TGTGCCAGCACCCCACAGGGTAGCACAGATACGCAGTATTTT.

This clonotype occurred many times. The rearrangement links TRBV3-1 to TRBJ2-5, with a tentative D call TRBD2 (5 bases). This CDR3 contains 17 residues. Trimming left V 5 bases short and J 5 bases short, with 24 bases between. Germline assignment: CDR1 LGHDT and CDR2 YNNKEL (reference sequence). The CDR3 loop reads CASSDYIPISFSETQYF. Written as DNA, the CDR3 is TGTGCCAGCAGCGACTACATTCCCATTTCTTTCTCTGAGACCCAGTACTTC.

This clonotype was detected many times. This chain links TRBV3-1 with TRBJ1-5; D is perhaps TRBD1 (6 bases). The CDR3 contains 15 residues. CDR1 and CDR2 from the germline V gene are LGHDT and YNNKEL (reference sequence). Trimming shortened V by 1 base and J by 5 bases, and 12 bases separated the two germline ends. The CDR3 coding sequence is TGTGCCAGCAGCCAAGTGAGGGGGGAAGATCAGCCCCAGCATTTT. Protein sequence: CASSQVRGEDQPQHF.

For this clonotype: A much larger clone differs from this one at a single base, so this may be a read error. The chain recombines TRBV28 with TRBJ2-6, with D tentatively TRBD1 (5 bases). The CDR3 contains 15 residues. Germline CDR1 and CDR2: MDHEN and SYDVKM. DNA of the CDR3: TGTGCCAGCGGTTTTCAGGGAACAGGGGCCAACGTCCTGACTTTC. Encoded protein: CASGFQGTGANVLTF. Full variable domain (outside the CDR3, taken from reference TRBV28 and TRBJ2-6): DVKVTQSSRYLVKRTGEKVFLECVQDMDHENMFWYRQDPGLGLRLIYFSYDVKMKEKGDIPEGYSVSREKKERFSLILESASTNQTSMYLCASGFQGTGANVLTFGAGSRLTVL.

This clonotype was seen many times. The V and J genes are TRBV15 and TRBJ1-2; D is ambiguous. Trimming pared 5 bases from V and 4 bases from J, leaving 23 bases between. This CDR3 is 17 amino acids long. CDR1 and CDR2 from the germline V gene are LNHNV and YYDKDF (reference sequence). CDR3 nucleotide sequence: TGTGCCACCAGCGCGGACCTAAGGTGTGGAAAGACCTATGGCTACACCTTC. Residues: CATSADLRCGKTYGYTF.

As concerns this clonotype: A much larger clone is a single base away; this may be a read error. DNA of the CDR3: TGTGTCAGCTCACCGGACGGAGTAAGGGCCTACGAGCAGTACTTC. The encoded protein is CVSSPDGVRAYEQYF. V gene TRBV18 combines with J gene TRBJ2-7; D is uncertain. The CDR3 contains 15 residues. Looked up from germline, CDR1 is KGHSH and CDR2 is LQKENI.

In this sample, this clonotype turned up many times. As DNA, the CDR3 is TGTGCCAGCAAACAGGTTGGTCCCTACGAGCAGTACTTC. It is translated as CASKQVGPYEQYF. The chain employs TRBV25-1 and TRBJ2-7, with a tentative D call TRBD1 (5 bases). The V gene's germline CDR1 is MGHDK and CDR2 SYGVNS. There are 13 residues in the CDR3. V dropped 7 bases and J dropped 2 bases, with 12 bases sitting between them.

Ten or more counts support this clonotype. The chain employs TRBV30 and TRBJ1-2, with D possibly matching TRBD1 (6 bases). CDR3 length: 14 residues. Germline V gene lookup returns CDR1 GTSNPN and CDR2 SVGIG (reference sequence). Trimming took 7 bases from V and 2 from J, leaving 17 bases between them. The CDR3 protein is CASARLGANYGYTF. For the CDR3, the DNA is TGTGCCTCCGCTCGCCTGGGGGCGAACTATGGCTACACCTTC. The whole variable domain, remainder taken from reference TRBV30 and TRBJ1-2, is SQTIHQWPATLVQPVGSPLSLECTVEGTSNPNLYWYRQAAGRGLQLLFYSVGIGQISSEVPQNLSASRPQDRQFILSSKKLLLSDSGFYLCASARLGANYGYTFGSGTRLTVV.

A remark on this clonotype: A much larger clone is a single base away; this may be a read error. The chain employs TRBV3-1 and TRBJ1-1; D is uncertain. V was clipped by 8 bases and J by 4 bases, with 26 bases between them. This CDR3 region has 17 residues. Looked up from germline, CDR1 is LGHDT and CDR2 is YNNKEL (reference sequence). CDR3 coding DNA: TGTGCCAGCGGCTGGAACAGTCCCATTTCAATTCGCACTGAAGCTTTCTTT. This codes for CASGWNSPISIRTEAFF.

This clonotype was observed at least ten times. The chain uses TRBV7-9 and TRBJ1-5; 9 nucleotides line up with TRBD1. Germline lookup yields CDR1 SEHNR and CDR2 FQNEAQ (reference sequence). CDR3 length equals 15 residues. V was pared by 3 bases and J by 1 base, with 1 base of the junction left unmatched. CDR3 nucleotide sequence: TGTGCCAGCAGCTTGGGACAGGGAAGCAATCAGCCCCAGCATTTT. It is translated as CASSLGQGSNQPQHF.

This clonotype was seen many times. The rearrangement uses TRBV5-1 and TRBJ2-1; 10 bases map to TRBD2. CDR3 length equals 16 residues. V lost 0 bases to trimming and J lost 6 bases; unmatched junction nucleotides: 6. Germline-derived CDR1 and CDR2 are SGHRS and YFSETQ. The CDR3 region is CASSLGSAGGSNEQFF. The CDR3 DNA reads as TGCGCCAGCAGCTTGGGTTCAGCGGGAGGGAGCAATGAGCAGTTCTTC.

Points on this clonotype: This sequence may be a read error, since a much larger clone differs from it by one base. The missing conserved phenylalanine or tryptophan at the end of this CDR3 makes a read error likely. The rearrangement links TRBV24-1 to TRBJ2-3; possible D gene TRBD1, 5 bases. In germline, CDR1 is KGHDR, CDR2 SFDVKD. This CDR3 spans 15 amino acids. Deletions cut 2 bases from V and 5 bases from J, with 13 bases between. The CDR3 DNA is TGTGCCACCAGTGATTATGGTCAGGGTGAAGATACGCAGTATCTT. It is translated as CATSDYGQGEDTQYL.

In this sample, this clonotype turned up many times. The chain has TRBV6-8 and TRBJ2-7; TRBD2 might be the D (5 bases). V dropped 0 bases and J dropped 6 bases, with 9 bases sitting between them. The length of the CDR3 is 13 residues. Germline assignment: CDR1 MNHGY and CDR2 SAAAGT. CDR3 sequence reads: CASSYSSSSEQYV. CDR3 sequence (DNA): TGTGCCAGCAGTTACTCCTCTAGCAGCGAGCAGTACGTC.

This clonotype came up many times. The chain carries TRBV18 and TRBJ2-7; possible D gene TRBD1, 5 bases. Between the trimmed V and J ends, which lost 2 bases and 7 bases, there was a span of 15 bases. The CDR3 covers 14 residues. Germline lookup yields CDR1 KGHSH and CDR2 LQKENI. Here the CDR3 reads CASSPERTSMEQYF. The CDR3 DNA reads TGTGCCAGCTCACCAGAAAGGACAAGCATGGAGCAGTACTTC.

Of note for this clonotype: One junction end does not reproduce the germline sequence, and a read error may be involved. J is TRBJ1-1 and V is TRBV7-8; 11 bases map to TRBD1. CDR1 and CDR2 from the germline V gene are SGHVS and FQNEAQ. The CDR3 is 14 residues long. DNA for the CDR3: TGTGCCGGCAGCACCGGGACAGGGGGCACTGAAGCTTTCTTT. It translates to CAGSTGTGGTEAFF.

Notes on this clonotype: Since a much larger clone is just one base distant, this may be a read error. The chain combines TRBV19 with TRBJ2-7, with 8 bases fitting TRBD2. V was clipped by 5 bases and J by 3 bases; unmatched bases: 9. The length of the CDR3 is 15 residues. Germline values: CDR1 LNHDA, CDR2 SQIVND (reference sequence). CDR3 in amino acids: CASSDPTGGSYEQYF. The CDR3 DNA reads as TGTGCCAGTAGTGATCCGACGGGAGGGAGCTACGAGCAGTACTTC.

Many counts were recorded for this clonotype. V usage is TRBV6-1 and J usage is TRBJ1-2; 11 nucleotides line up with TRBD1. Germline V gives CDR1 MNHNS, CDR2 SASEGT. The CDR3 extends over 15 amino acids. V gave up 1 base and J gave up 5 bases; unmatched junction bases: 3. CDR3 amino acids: CASSEGTGGRYGYTF. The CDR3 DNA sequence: TGTGCCAGCAGTGAAGGGACAGGGGGCAGGTATGGCTACACCTTC.

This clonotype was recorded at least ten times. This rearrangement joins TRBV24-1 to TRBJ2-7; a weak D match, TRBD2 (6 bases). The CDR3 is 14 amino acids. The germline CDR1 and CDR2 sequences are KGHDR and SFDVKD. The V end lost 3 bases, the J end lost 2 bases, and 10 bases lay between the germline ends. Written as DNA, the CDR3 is TGTGCCACCAGTGATACGGGACTGACCTACGAGCAGTACTTC. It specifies CATSDTGLTYEQYF.